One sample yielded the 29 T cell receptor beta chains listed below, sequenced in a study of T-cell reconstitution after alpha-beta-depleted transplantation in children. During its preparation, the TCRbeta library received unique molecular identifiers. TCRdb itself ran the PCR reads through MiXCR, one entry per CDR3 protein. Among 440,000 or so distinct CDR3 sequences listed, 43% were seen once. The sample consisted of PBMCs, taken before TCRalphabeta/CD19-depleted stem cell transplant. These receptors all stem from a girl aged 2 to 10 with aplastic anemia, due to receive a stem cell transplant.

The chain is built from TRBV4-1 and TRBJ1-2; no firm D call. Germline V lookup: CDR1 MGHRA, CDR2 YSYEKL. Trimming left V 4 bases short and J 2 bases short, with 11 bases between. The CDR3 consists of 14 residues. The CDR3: CASSPSQLNYGYTF. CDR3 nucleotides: TGCGCCAGCAGCCCATCTCAACTGAACTATGGCTACACCTTC.

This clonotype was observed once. The CDR3 nucleotides are TGCAGTGCTAGAGATTCGGGACAGCCCCAAGAGACCCAGTACTTC. Amino acids: CSARDSGQPQETQYF. J is TRBJ2-5 and V is TRBV20-1, with 7 bases fitting TRBD1. Germline values: CDR1 DFQATT, CDR2 SNEGSKA (reference sequence). With V trimmed by 0 bases and J by 1 base, 5 bases remained unmatched. This CDR3 is built from 15 residues.

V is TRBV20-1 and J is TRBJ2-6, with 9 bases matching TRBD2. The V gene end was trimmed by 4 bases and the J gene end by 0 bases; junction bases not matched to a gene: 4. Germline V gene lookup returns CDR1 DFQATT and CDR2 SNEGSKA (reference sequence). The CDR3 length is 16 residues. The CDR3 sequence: CSANSGGLSGANVLTF. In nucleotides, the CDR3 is TGCAGTGCTAACAGCGGGGGGCTCTCTGGGGCCAACGTCCTGACTTTC.

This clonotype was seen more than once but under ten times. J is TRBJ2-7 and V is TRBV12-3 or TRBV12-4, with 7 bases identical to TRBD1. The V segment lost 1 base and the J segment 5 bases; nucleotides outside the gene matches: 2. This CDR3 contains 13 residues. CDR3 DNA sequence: TGTGCCAGCAGTTTAGTAGGGACAGACGAGCAGTACTTC. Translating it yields CASSLVGTDEQYF.

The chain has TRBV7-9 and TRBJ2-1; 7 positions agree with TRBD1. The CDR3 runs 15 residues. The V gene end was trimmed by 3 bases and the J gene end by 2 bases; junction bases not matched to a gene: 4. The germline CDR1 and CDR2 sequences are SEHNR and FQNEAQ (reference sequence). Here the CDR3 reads CASSLDRSPYNEQFF. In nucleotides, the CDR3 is TGTGCCAGCAGCTTGGACAGGTCCCCCTACAATGAGCAGTTCTTC.

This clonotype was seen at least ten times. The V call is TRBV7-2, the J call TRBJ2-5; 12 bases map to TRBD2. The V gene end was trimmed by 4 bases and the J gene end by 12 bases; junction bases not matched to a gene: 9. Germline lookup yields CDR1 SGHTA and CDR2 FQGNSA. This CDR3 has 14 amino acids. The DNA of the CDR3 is TGTGCCAGCAGCTCCCGACTAGCGGGAGCCCCAAAGTACTTC. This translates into CASSSRLAGAPKYF.

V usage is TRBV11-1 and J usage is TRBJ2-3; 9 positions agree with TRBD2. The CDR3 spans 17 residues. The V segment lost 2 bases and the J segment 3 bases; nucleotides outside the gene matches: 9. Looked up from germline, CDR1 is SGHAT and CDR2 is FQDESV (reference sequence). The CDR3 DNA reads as TGTGCCAGCAGCTTAATCTCTGCCAGCGGGGGGACAGATACGCAGTATTTT. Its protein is CASSLISASGGTDTQYF.

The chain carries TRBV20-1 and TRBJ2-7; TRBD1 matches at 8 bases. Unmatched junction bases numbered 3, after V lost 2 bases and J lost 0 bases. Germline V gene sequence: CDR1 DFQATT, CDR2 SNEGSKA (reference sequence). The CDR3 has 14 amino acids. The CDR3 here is CSARQGASSYEQYF. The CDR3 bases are TGCAGTGCTAGACAGGGGGCCAGCTCCTACGAGCAGTACTTC.

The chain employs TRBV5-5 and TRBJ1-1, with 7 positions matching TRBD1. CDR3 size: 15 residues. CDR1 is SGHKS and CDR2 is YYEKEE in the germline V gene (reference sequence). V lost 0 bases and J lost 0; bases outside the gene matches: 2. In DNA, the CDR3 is TGTGCCAGCAGCTTGGGGGACAGACTGAACACTGAAGCTTTCTTT. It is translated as CASSLGDRLNTEAFF.

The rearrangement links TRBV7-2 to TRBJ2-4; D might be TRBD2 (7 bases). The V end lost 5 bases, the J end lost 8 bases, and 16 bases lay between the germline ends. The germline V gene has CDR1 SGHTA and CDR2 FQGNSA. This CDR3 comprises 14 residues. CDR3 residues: CASSPAGGLDIQYF. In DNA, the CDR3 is TGTGCCAGCAGCCCCGCCGGGGGGCTGGACATTCAGTACTTC.

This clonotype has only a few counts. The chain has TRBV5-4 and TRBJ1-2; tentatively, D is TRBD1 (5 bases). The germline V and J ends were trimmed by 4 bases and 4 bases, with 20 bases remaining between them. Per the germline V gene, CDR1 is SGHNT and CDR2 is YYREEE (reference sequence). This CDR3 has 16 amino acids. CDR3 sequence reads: CASSLGGGALSYGYTF. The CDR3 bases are TGTGCCAGCAGCCTGGGCGGAGGGGCCCTCTCCTATGGCTACACCTTC.

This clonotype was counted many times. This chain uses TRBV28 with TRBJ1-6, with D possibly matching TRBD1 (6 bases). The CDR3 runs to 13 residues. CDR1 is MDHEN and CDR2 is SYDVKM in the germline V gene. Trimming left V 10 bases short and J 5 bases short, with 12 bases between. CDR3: CATNRVDNSPLHF. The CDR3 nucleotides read TGTGCCACGAACAGGGTCGATAATTCACCCCTCCACTTT.

CDR3 protein: CATSGGRAQETQYF. Written as DNA, the CDR3 is TGTGCCACCAGCGGGGGACGGGCCCAAGAGACCCAGTACTTC. The chain has TRBV15 and TRBJ2-5; D possibly uses TRBD1 or TRBD2 (5 bases each). Trimming pared 5 bases from V and 1 base from J, leaving 11 bases between. The CDR3 is made up of 14 amino acids. Germline assignment: CDR1 LNHNV and CDR2 YYDKDF (reference sequence).

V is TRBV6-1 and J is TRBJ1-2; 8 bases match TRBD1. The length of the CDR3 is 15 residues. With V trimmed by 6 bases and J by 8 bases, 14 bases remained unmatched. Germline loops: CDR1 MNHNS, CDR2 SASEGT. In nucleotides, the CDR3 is TGTGCCAGCAGGGCCGCGACAGGGGCTTGGAAAGGCTACACCTTC. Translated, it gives CASRAATGAWKGYTF.

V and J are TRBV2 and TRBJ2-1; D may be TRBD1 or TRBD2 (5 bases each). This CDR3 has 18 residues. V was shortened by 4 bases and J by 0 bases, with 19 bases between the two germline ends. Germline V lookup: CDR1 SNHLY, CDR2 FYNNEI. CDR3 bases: TGTGCCAGCAGTGTCACGCACTCTTCAGGGAGCTCCTACAATGAGCAGTTCTTC. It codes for CASSVTHSSGSSYNEQFF.

The CDR3 bases are TGTGCCAGCAGTTTGAGGGGGAGCGGGGGCGAGCAGTACTTC. It encodes CASSLRGSGGEQYF. V gene TRBV12-3 or TRBV12-4 combines with J gene TRBJ2-7; TRBD2 agrees at 8 bases. CDR3 size: 14 residues. V lost 3 bases to trimming and J lost 6 bases; unmatched junction nucleotides: 7.

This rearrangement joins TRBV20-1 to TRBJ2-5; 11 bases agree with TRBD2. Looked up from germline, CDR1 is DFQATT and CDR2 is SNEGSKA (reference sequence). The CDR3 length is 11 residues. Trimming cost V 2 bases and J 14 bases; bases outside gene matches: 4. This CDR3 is CSARTSGRHYF. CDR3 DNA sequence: TGCAGTGCTAGAACTAGCGGGAGACACTACTTC.

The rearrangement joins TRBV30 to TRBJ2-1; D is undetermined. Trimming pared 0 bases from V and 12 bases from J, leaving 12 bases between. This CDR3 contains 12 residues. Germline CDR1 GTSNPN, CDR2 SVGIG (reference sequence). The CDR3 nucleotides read TGTGCCTGGAGTGTTACCGGCCCTGGGCAGTTCTTC. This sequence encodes CAWSVTGPGQFF.

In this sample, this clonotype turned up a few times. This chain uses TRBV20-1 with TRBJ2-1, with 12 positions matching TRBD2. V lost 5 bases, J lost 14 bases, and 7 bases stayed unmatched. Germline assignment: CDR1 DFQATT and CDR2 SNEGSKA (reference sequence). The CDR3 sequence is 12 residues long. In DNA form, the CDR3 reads TGCAGTGCTGGGGAGACTAGCGGGAGAAAGTTCTTC. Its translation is CSAGETSGRKFF.

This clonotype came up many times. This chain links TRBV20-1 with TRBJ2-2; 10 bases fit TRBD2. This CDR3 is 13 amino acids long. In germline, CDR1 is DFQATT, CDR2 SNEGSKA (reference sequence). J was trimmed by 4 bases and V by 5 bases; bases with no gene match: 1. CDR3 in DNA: TGCAGTGCTGCTAGCGGGAGCACCGGGGAGCTGTTTTTT. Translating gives CSAASGSTGELFF.

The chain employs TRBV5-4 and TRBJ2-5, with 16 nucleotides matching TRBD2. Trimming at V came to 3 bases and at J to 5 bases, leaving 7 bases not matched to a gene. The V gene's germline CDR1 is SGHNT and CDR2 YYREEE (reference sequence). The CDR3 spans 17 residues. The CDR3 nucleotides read TGTGCCAGCAGCTCGGGACTAGCGGGAGGGCCTATGGAGACCCAGTACTTC. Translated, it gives CASSSGLAGGPMETQYF.

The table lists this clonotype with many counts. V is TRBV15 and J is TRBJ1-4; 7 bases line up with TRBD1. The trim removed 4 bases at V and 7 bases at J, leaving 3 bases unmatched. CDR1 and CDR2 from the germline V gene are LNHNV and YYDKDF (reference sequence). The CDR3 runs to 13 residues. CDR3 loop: CATSTGDSEKLFF. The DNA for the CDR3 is TGTGCCACCAGCACAGGGGACAGTGAAAAACTGTTTTTT.

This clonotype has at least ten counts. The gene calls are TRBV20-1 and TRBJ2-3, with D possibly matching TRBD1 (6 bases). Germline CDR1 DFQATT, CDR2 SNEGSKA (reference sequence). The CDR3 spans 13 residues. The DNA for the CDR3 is TGCAGCTGGGGGCGGGCCCAGGGGGATACGCAGTATTTT. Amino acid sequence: CSWGRAQGDTQYF.

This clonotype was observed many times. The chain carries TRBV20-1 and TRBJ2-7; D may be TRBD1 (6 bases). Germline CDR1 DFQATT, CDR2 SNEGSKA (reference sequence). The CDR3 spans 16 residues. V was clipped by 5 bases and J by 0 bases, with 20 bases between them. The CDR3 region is CSAARPQGISSYEQYF. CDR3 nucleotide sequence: TGCAGTGCTGCACGACCCCAGGGGATTAGCTCCTACGAGCAGTACTTC.

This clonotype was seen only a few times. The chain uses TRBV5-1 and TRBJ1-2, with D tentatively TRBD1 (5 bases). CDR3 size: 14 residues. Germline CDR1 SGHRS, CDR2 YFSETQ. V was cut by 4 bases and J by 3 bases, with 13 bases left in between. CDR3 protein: CASSPDGGYYGYTF. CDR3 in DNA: TGCGCCAGCAGCCCCGATGGGGGGTACTATGGCTACACCTTC. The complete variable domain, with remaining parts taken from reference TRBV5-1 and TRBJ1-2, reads KAGVTQTPRYLIKTRGQQVTLSCSPISGHRSVSWYQQTPGQGLQFLFEYFSETQRNKGNFPGRFSGRQFSNSRSEMNVSTLELGDSALYLCASSPDGGYYGYTFGSGTRLTVV.

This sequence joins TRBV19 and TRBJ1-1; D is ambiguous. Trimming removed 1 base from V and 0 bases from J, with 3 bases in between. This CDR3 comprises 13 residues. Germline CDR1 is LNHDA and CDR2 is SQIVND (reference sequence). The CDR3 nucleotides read TGTGCCAGTAGTATAGCAGTGAACACTGAAGCTTTCTTT. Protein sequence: CASSIAVNTEAFF.

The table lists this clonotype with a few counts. CDR3 in amino acids: CASSLVHGGSTDTQYF. The CDR3 DNA reads TGTGCCAGCAGCTTAGTCCATGGGGGCTCCACAGATACGCAGTATTTT. The chain carries TRBV7-9 and TRBJ2-3, with TRBD1 as a possible D gene (6 bases). The V gene lost 1 base and the J gene lost 2 bases, with 13 bases spanning the gap. This CDR3 contains 16 residues. Per the germline V gene, CDR1 is SEHNR and CDR2 is FQNEAQ (reference sequence).

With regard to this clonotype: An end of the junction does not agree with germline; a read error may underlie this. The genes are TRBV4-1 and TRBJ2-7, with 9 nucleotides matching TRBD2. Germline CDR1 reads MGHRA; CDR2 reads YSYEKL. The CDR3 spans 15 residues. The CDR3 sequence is CASSQDMASGTPQSF. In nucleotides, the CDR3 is TGCGCCAGCAGCCAAGATATGGCTAGCGGGACCCCTCAGAGCTTC.

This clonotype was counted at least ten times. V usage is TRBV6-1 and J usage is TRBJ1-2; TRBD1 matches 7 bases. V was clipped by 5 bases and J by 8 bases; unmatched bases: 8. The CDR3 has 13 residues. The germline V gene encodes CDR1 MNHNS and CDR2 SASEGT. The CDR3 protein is CASSPLRGGGYTF. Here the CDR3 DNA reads TGTGCCAGCAGTCCATTACGAGGGGGCGGCTACACCTTC.